This T cell receptor (beta chain) was captured by sequencing in a study of STAT3 mutations in large granular lymphocyte leukemia. Study-level findings and limits: Some patients had dominant TCR clones larger than their STAT3 mutant burden. In T-cell large granular lymphocyte leukemia, about half of patients showed multiple immunodominant subclonotypes. TCR clonotype switching after therapy occurred in about 30% of the 18 patients.

V was pared by 4 bases and J by 4 bases, with 4 bases of the junction left unmatched. CDR3 length: 13 residues. The germline V gene encodes CDR1 SGHNT and CDR2 YYREEE (reference sequence). For this clone: Its antigen remains unidentified.

Around 40,000 productive templates were obtained per sample on average. The method was immunoSEQ multiplex PCR; TCRdb's version includes in-frame clones alone and lacks a portion of them. Of roughly 25,000 clones in the sample, about 95% were seen once. The source of this sequence is a middle-aged man with T-cell large granular lymphocyte leukemia. Some clones in this sample may be carry-over from other donors' samples. V is TRBV5-4 and J is TRBJ2-5, with 7 bases matching TRBD2. Sequencing input: peripheral blood mononuclear cells. The DNA of the CDR3 is TGTGCCAGCAGCCGCTGGGGGGGAGAGACCCAGTACTTC. This encodes CASSRWGGETQYF.